Listed below are T cell receptor beta chains from one sample, sequenced in a study of shared clonotypes between healthy human individuals. This table comes from immunoSEQ multiplex PCR, and its TCRdb copy is limited to in-frame clones, with some not included. The sample lists about 2.4 million clones, under 95% occurring once. Sample: naive CD4+ T cells from PBMCs. The receptors come from a man between 18 and 35 years old in good health. Some clones in this sample may be carry-over from other donors' samples. Both conserved end residues are part of each CDR3. D genes are given only for firm matches. Clone size is shown for a subset of rows, as once, few, many or a class of expanded clone.

d_call,v_call,j_call,clone_size,cdr3_aa,cdr3_nt
-,TRBV6-6,TRBJ2-2,-,CASSYGRNGELFF,TGTGCCAGCAGTTATGGACGGAACGGAGAGCTGTTTTTT
-,TRBV15,TRBJ2-6,-,CATSSQGYPGANVLTF,TGTGCCACCAGCAGTCAGGGCTACCCTGGGGCCAACGTCCTGACTTTC
-,TRBV18,TRBJ1-4,-,CASSPRDFQLGEKLFF,TGTGCCAGCTCACCACGGGACTTTCAACTAGGTGAAAAACTGTTTTTT
TRBD2,TRBV29-1,TRBJ2-4,-,CSASAGVVKNIQYF,TGCAGCGCTTCGGCGGGGGTCGTCAAAAACATTCAGTACTTC
-,TRBV19,TRBJ2-7,-,CASSEGGAYEQYF,TGTGCCAGTAGTGAGGGAGGCGCCTACGAGCAGTACTTC
TRBD1,TRBV19,TRBJ2-7,-,CASSVQGDSYEQYF,TGTGCCAGTAGTGTACAGGGGGACTCCTACGAGCAGTACTTC
TRBD1,TRBV19,TRBJ2-5,-,CASSNWTGVETQYF,TGTGCCAGTAGTAACTGGACAGGGGTCGAGACCCAGTACTTC
TRBD2,TRBV5-1,TRBJ2-5,-,CASSPTSDQETQYF,TGCGCCAGCAGCCCCACTAGCGACCAAGAGACCCAGTACTTC
-,TRBV19,TRBJ1-1,-,CASSWGQSNTEAFF,TGTGCCAGTAGTTGGGGTCAGTCGAACACTGAAGCTTTCTTT
-,TRBV5-1,TRBJ1-4,once,CASSPDTGGGEKLFF,TGCGCCAGCAGCCCCGACACCGGAGGGGGTGAAAAACTGTTTTTT
-,TRBV28,TRBJ1-2,-,CAISLQVEYGYTF,TGTGCCATCTCTCTACAGGTTGAGTATGGCTACACCTTC
-,TRBV7-9,TRBJ1-2,few,CASSQGGLYGYTF,TGTGCCAGCTCCCAAGGAGGCCTCTATGGCTACACCTTC
-,TRBV5-1,TRBJ2-1,-,CASSPLLGSGNEQFF,TGCGCCAGCAGCCCCTTGCTGGGATCGGGTAATGAGCAGTTCTTC
-,TRBV7-9,TRBJ1-1,-,CASSLPYSGTPNTEAFF,TGTGCCAGCAGCTTACCGTACTCAGGGACACCGAACACTGAAGCTTTCTTT
-,TRBV28,TRBJ2-3,-,CASSWPSTGTDTQYF,TGTGCCAGCAGTTGGCCTTCGACGGGCACAGATACGCAGTATTTT
TRBD2,TRBV4-3,TRBJ2-1,-,CASSQHHSGGINEQFF,TGCGCCAGCAGCCAACACCATAGCGGGGGGATCAATGAGCAGTTCTTC
-,TRBV7-8,TRBJ1-1,once,CASSPRDGVNGAFF,TGTGCCAGCAGCCCGCGGGACGGAGTAAATGGGGCTTTCTTT
-,TRBV7-2,TRBJ2-1,-,CASSSGPRVNEQFF,TGTGCCAGCAGCTCAGGGCCGAGGGTGAATGAGCAGTTCTTC
-,TRBV7-2,TRBJ1-1,-,CASSSQWANTEAFF,TGTGCCAGCAGCTCCCAGTGGGCGAACACTGAAGCTTTCTTT
TRBD2,TRBV5-5,TRBJ2-5,-,CASTLGLTETQYF,TGTGCCAGCACCCTGGGACTAACGGAGACCCAGTACTTC
-,TRBV21-1,TRBJ2-4,-,CASSHGQGSAKNIQYF,TGTGCCAGCAGCCATGGACAGGGGTCAGCCAAAAACATTCAGTACTTC
TRBD1,TRBV6-6,TRBJ2-1,-,CASSYHGTGGRNEQFF,TGTGCCAGCAGTTACCACGGGACAGGGGGTCGGAATGAGCAGTTCTTC
-,TRBV5-1,TRBJ2-2,-,CASRGDINTGELFF,TGCGCCAGCAGGGGGGACATCAACACCGGGGAGCTGTTTTTT
TRBD1,TRBV25-1,TRBJ2-7,-,CASSESGTGSYEQYF,TGTGCCAGCAGTGAATCCGGGACAGGGTCCTACGAGCAGTACTTC
-,TRBV5-1,TRBJ1-3,-,CASSLDGNSGNTIYF,TGCGCCAGCAGCCTTGACGGGAACTCTGGAAACACCATATATTTT
TRBD1,TRBV28,TRBJ2-7,once,CASSSGQGGFHEQYF,TGTGCCAGCAGTTCCGGACAGGGGGGTTTCCACGAGCAGTACTTC
-,TRBV28,TRBJ1-2,once,CASSFLGKFYGYTF,TGTGCCAGCAGTTTCCTTGGAAAGTTCTATGGCTACACCTTC
TRBD2,TRBV7-9,TRBJ2-5,-,CASSFYRLKTSGSDETQYF,TGTGCCAGCAGCTTCTACAGATTGAAGACTAGCGGGAGCGATGAGACCCAGTACTTC
-,TRBV7-3,TRBJ2-1,-,CASSPPSGREQFF,TGTGCCAGCAGCCCACCGAGCGGTCGGGAGCAGTTCTTC
-,TRBV9,TRBJ1-5,-,CASSVVWRSDQPQHF,TGTGCCAGCAGCGTAGTGTGGAGGTCGGATCAGCCCCAGCATTTT
-,TRBV5-6,TRBJ1-3,-,CASSLLGNRNTIYF,TGTGCCAGCAGCTTGTTGGGGAATAGAAACACCATATATTTT
-,TRBV27,TRBJ1-1,-,CASSLSSRTEAFF,TGTGCCAGCAGTTTATCGTCCCGCACTGAAGCTTTCTTT
-,TRBV7-9,TRBJ1-2,-,CASSPRDTLRLSYTF,TGTGCCAGCAGCCCGAGGGACACGTTGAGACTATCCTACACCTTC
TRBD2,TRBV29-1,TRBJ2-5,-,CSVEGLAGQETQYF,TGCAGCGTTGAAGGGCTAGCGGGGCAAGAGACCCAGTACTTC
-,TRBV28,TRBJ1-2,-,CASSSGVGRGGYTF,TGTGCCAGCAGTTCCGGAGTGGGTAGAGGGGGCTACACCTTC
-,TRBV7-2,TRBJ2-7,-,CASSLAGTLSYEQYF,TGTGCCAGCAGCTTAGCCGGGACTCTATCCTACGAGCAGTACTTC
-,TRBV9,TRBJ1-1,-,CASTLTANTEAFF,TGTGCCAGCACCCTAACTGCAAACACTGAAGCTTTCTTT
-,TRBV11-2,TRBJ1-5,-,CASSLRDTDQPQHF,TGTGCCAGCAGCTTACGGGACACCGATCAGCCCCAGCATTTT
-,TRBV5-3,TRBJ1-4,-,CARNSGISDEKLFF,TGTGCCAGAAACTCCGGGATCTCGGATGAAAAACTGTTTTTT
TRBD1,TRBV6-5,TRBJ1-1,-,CASSSPTGIAEAFF,TGTGCCAGCAGTTCCCCGACAGGGATCGCTGAAGCTTTCTTT